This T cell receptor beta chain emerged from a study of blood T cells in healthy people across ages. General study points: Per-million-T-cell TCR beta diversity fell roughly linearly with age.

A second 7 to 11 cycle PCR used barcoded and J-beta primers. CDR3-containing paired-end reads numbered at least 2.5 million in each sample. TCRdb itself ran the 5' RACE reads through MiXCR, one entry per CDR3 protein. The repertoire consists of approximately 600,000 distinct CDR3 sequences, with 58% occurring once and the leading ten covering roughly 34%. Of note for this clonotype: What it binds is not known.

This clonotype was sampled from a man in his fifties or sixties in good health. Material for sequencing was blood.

The chain's CDR3 is CSARRLAGGLMVTDTQYF. CDR3 nucleotides: TGCAGTGCACGACGACTAGCGGGGGGGCTAATGGTAACAGATACGCAGTATTTT. The chain is built from TRBV20-1 and TRBJ2-3, with 14 bases lining up with TRBD2. J gave up 3 bases and V 6 bases, and 14 bases lay outside the gene matches. There are 18 residues in the CDR3. Germline values: CDR1 DFQATT, CDR2 SNEGSKA (reference sequence).